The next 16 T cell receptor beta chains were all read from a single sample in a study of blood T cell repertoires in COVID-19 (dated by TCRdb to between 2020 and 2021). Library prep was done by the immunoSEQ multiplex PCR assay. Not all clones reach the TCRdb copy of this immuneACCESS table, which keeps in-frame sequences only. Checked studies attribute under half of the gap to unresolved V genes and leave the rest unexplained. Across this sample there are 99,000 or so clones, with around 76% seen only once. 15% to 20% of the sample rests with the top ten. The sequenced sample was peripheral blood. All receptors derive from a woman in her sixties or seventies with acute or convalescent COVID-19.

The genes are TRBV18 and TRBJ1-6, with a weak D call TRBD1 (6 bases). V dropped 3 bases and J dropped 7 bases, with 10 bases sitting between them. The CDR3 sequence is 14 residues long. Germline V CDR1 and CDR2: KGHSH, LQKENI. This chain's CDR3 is CASSPDRLNSPLHF. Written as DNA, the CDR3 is TGTGCCAGCTCACCGGACAGACTAAATTCACCCCTCCACTTT.

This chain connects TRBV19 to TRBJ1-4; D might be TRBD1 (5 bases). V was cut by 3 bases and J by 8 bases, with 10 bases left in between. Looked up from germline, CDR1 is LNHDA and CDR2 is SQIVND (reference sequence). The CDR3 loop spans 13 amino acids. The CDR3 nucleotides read TGTGCCAGTAGTATTGGGGGGGACGAAAAACTGTTTTTT. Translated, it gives CASSIGGDEKLFF.

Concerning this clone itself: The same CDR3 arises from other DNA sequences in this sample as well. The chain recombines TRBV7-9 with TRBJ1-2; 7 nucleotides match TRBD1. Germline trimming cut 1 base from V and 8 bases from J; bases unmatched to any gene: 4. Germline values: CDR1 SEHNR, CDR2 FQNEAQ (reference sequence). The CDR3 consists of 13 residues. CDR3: CASSLEGAGGYTF. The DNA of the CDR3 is TGTGCCAGCAGCTTAGAGGGGGCCGGAGGCTACACCTTC.

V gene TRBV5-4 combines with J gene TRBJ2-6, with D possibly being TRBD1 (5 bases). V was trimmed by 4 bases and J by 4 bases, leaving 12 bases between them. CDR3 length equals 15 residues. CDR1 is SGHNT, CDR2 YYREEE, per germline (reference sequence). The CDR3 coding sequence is TGTGCCAGCAGCCCAGATCGGACAGGGGCCAACGTCCTGACTTTC. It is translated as CASSPDRTGANVLTF.

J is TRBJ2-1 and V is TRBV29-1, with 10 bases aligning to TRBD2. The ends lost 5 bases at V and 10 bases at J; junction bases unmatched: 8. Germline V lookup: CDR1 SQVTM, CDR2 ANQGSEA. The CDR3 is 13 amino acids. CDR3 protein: CSVYGLAAPEQFF. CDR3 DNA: TGCAGCGTTTACGGACTAGCGGCCCCGGAGCAGTTCTTC.

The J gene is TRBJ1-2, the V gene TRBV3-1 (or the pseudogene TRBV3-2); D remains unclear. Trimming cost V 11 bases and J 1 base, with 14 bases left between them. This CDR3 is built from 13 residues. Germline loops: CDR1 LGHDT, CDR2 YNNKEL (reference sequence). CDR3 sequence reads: CASTPDFNYGYTF. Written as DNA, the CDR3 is TGTGCCTCAACCCCGGACTTTAACTATGGCTACACCTTC.

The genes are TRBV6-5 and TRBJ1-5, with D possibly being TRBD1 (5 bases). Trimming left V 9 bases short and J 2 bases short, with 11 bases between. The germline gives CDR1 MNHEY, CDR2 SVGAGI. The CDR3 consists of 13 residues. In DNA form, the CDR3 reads TGTGCCAGTACACAGGACGGCAATCAGCCCCAGCATTTT. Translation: CASTQDGNQPQHF.

The CDR3 protein is CATSDPLYETYNEQFF. DNA for the CDR3: TGTGCCACCAGTGACCCCCTCTACGAAACCTACAATGAGCAGTTCTTC. The chain is built from TRBV24-1 and TRBJ2-1; no firm D call. This CDR3 region has 16 residues. Trimming took off 4 bases at V and 2 bases at J, with 14 bases between the two ends. Per the germline V gene, CDR1 is KGHDR and CDR2 is SFDVKD.

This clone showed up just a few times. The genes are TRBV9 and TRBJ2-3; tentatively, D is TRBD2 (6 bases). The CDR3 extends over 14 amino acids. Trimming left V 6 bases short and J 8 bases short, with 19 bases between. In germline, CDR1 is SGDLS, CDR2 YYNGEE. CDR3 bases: TGTGCCAGCAATCGGGGCGGGGATCGCGGTACGCAGTATTTT. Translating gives CASNRGGDRGTQYF. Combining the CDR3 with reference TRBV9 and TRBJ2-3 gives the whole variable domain DSGVTQTPKHLITATGQRVTLRCSPRSGDLSVYWYQQSLDQGLQFLIQYYNGEERAKGNILERFSAQQFPDLHSELNLSSLELGDSALYFCASNRGGDRGTQYFGPGTRLTVL.

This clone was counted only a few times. The CDR3 DNA sequence: TGTGCCAGTAGTTCAAACCAGGGCAGGGGGACTGAAGCTTTCTTT. Its translation: CASSSNQGRGTEAFF. The genes are TRBV19 and TRBJ1-1; 7 nucleotides align to TRBD1. Germline trimming cut 5 bases from V and 5 bases from J; bases unmatched to any gene: 11. Germline loops: CDR1 LNHDA, CDR2 SQIVND (reference sequence). This CDR3 comprises 15 residues.

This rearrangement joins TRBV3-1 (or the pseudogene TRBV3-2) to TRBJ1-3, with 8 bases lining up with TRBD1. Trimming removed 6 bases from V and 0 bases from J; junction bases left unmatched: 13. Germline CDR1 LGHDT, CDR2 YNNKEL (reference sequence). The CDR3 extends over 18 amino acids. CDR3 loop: CASRPTGTGSRSGNTIYF. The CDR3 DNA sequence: TGTGCCAGCAGGCCTACCGGGACAGGCTCCCGCTCTGGAAACACCATATATTTT.

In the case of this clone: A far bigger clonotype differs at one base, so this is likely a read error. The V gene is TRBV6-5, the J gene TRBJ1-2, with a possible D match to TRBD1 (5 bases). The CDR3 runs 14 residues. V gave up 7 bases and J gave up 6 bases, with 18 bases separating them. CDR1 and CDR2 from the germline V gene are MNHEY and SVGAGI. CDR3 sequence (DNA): TGTGCCAGCATCGCGGGGGGGGGAGGGAATGGCTACACCTTC. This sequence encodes CASIAGGGGNGYTF.

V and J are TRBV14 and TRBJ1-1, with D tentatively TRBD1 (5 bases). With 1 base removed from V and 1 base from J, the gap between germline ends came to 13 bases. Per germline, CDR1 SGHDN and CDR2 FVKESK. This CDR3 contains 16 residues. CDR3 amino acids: CASSQGGAIWNTEAFF. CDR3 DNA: TGTGCCAGCAGCCAAGGCGGGGCTATCTGGAACACTGAAGCTTTCTTT.

CDR3 sequence reads: CASSLGRGSYNSPLHF. The CDR3 DNA sequence: TGTGCCAGCAGCTTAGGCAGGGGTTCCTATAATTCACCCCTCCACTTT. V usage is TRBV7-2 and J usage is TRBJ1-6; weak D call: TRBD1 (6 bases). Germline V lookup: CDR1 SGHTA, CDR2 FQGNSA. The CDR3 contains 16 residues. V was cut by 1 base and J by 1 base, with 8 bases left in between.

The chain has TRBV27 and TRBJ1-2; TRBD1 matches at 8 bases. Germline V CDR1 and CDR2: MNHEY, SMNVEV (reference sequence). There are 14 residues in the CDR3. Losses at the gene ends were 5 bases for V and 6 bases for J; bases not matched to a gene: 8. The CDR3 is CASSPWDRYNGYTF. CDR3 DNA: TGTGCCAGCAGTCCCTGGGACAGGTACAATGGCTACACCTTC.

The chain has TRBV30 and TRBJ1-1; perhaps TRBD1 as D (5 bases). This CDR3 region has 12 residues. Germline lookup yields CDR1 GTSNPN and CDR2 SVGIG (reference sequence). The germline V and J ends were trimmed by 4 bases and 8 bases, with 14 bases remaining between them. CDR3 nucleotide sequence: TGTGCCTGGACCCCAGGGTGGGCCGAAGCTTTCTTT. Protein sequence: CAWTPGWAEAFF.